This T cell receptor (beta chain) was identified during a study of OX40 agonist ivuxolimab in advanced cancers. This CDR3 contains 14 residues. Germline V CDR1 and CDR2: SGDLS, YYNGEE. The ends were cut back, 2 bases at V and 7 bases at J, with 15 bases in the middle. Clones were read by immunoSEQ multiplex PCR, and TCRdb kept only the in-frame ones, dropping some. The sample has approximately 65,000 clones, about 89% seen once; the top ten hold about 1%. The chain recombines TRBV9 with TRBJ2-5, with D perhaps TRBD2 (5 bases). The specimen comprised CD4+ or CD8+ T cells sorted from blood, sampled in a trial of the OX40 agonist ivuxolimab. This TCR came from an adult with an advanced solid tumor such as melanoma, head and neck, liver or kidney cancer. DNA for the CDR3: TGTGCCAGCAGCGTCGGTCGCTCGGGAACGACCCAGTACTTC. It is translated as CASSVGRSGTTQYF.